The clone carrying this T cell receptor (beta chain) was detected only a few times. Germline lookup yields CDR1 SGHDT and CDR2 YYEEEE. The CDR3 contains 12 residues. Trimming stripped 4 bases from V and 5 bases from J, with 7 bases between. Investigators prepared the TCR beta libraries by applying iRepertoire HTBI primers and Arm-PCR of CDR3 regions. TCRdb re-derived calls from the multiplex PCR reads in MiXCR, one entry per CDR3 protein. The sample contains 410,000 or so distinct CDR3 sequences, 14% to 15% of which appear only once. This entry is derived from a study of regulatory T cells in long-lasting Graves disease. Time point meaning: newly diagnosed GD, antithyroid drugs for less than 3 months. After RNA was extracted from PBMCs, the TCR library was made from it. These data were also filed under a second study, of T cells in Graves' hyperthyroidism and ophthalmopathy. According to that study: Model predictions of ophthalmopathy came a median roughly 6.4 months before onset.

This specimen was peripheral blood mononuclear cells (PBMCs), taken at new diagnosis, from a patient treated with antithyroid drugs. This rearrangement joins TRBV5-6 to TRBJ1-5; a possible D gene is TRBD1 (5 bases). This sequence was found in a woman aged 25 to 39 with Graves disease. The CDR3 sequence: CASSEQDQPQHF. The CDR3 nucleotides read TGTGCCAGCAGCGAACAGGATCAGCCCCAGCATTTT.